A selection of T cell receptor beta chains follows, all from one sample in a study of OX40 agonist ivuxolimab in advanced cancers. Libraries were prepared by immunoSEQ multiplex PCR; TCRdb keeps only in-frame clonotypes and omits some of them. The sample gives tens of thousands of clones, 84% of which show up once; roughly 35% is in the top ten. Sample: CD4+ or CD8+ T cells sorted from blood, taken in a trial of the OX40 agonist ivuxolimab. Receptor source: an adult with an advanced solid tumor such as melanoma, head and neck, liver or kidney cancer. Both conserved end residues are part of each CDR3. D genes are given only for firm matches. Clone sizes are given selectively: once, few, many, or a class where the clone is expanded.

d_call: TRBD1; v_call: TRBV5-6; clone_size: -; j_call: TRBJ2-1; cdr3_nt: TGTGCCAGCAGTTCCGGGACAGGGGCCTACAATGAGCAGTTCTTC; cdr3_aa: CASSSGTGAYNEQFF
d_call: -; v_call: TRBV7-3; clone_size: -; j_call: TRBJ2-1; cdr3_nt: TGTGCCAGCAGCTTAAAGAAGGGGAGCGGCGAGCAGTTCTTC; cdr3_aa: CASSLKKGSGEQFF
d_call: TRBD1; v_call: TRBV7-9; clone_size: -; j_call: TRBJ1-4; cdr3_nt: TGTGCCAGCAGCATAGAACAGGGGGTTTACGAAAAACTGTTTTTT; cdr3_aa: CASSIEQGVYEKLFF
d_call: -; v_call: TRBV30; clone_size: few; j_call: TRBJ2-7; cdr3_nt: TGTGCCTCATCTACAGGGTACCGCTACGAGCAGTACTTC; cdr3_aa: CASSTGYRYEQYF
d_call: -; v_call: TRBV5-1; clone_size: -; j_call: TRBJ2-1; cdr3_nt: TGCGCCAGCAAGTTGTACCAGGGGTACAATGAGCAGTTCTTC; cdr3_aa: CASKLYQGYNEQFF
d_call: TRBD1; v_call: TRBV6-1; clone_size: -; j_call: TRBJ1-5; cdr3_nt: TGTGCCAGCAGTGGGGACAGGGCTAGCAATCAGCCCCAGCATTTT; cdr3_aa: CASSGDRASNQPQHF
d_call: TRBD2; v_call: TRBV9; clone_size: once; j_call: TRBJ2-5; cdr3_nt: TGTGCCAGCAGCAAAGATGAGGGAGGGCCATGGGAGACCCAGTACTTC; cdr3_aa: CASSKDEGGPWETQYF
d_call: -; v_call: TRBV25-1; clone_size: -; j_call: TRBJ2-5; cdr3_nt: TGTGCCAGCAGTATCCCCGGGACGGAAGAGACCCAGTACTTC; cdr3_aa: CASSIPGTEETQYF
d_call: TRBD2; v_call: TRBV9; clone_size: -; j_call: TRBJ2-5; cdr3_nt: TGTGCCAGCAACCGAGGCGGGGGTGAGACCCAGTACTTC; cdr3_aa: CASNRGGGETQYF
d_call: TRBD1; v_call: TRBV9; clone_size: -; j_call: TRBJ1-1; cdr3_nt: TGTGCCAGCAGCGGGACAGGGGTCACTGAAGCTTTCTTT; cdr3_aa: CASSGTGVTEAFF
d_call: TRBD1; v_call: TRBV2; clone_size: -; j_call: TRBJ1-3; cdr3_nt: TGTGCCAGCAGACCAAGCCCACCGGGACAGGGAGCTGGAAACACCATATATTTT; cdr3_aa: CASRPSPPGQGAGNTIYF
d_call: -; v_call: TRBV12-2; clone_size: -; j_call: TRBJ1-1; cdr3_nt: TGTGCAAGTCGCTTACCCAGACAGGGGTTGAACACTGAAGCTTTCTTT; cdr3_aa: CASRLPRQGLNTEAFF
d_call: TRBD2; v_call: TRBV2; clone_size: -; j_call: TRBJ2-7; cdr3_nt: TGTGCCAGCAGTTACTTCAGCGGGGGGATCAACGAGCAGTACTTC; cdr3_aa: CASSYFSGGINEQYF
d_call: -; v_call: TRBV7-8; clone_size: -; j_call: TRBJ2-7; cdr3_nt: TGTGCCAGCAGCTTAGAGCGTCTATACGAGCAGTACTTC; cdr3_aa: CASSLERLYEQYF
d_call: -; v_call: TRBV6-1; clone_size: -; j_call: TRBJ1-2; cdr3_nt: TGTGCCAGCAAATATGGGGGTTACCGCTATGGCTACACCTTC; cdr3_aa: CASKYGGYRYGYTF
d_call: TRBD1; v_call: TRBV7-8; clone_size: once; j_call: TRBJ2-7; cdr3_nt: TGTGCCAGCAGCTTGGCCGGGACAGTTGCCTACGAGCAGTACTTC; cdr3_aa: CASSLAGTVAYEQYF
d_call: -; v_call: TRBV11-3; clone_size: -; j_call: TRBJ2-7; cdr3_nt: TGTGCCAGCAGCTTAGATACGGGAAGGGGCTACGAGCAGTACTTC; cdr3_aa: CASSLDTGRGYEQYF
d_call: TRBD2; v_call: TRBV5-1; clone_size: once; j_call: TRBJ2-1; cdr3_nt: TGCGCCAGCAGCTCCGGACTAGCGGTAGAGCAGTTCTTC; cdr3_aa: CASSSGLAVEQFF
d_call: -; v_call: TRBV5-3; clone_size: -; j_call: TRBJ1-1; cdr3_nt: TGTGCCAGAAGCTCCGATGTACGCGTGGGACAGAACACTGAAGCTTTCTTT; cdr3_aa: CARSSDVRVGQNTEAFF
d_call: TRBD1; v_call: TRBV5-4; clone_size: once; j_call: TRBJ2-1; cdr3_nt: TGTGCCAGCGAGAGGCTAACGGGACAGGGGAGCAATGAGCAGTTCTTC; cdr3_aa: CASERLTGQGSNEQFF
d_call: TRBD1; v_call: TRBV7-3; clone_size: -; j_call: TRBJ1-2; cdr3_nt: TGTGCCAGCAGCTTAAGGGGACAGGGGAACTATGGCTACACCTTC; cdr3_aa: CASSLRGQGNYGYTF
d_call: -; v_call: TRBV5-3; clone_size: -; j_call: TRBJ1-4; cdr3_nt: TGTGCCAGAAGCTTTGACCTGAATGAAAAACTGTTTTTT; cdr3_aa: CARSFDLNEKLFF
d_call: TRBD1; v_call: TRBV9; clone_size: -; j_call: TRBJ1-6; cdr3_nt: TGTGCCAGCAGCGTAGCCCCTTTGACGGACAGGCGAATTTCACCCCTCCACTTT; cdr3_aa: CASSVAPLTDRRISPLHF
d_call: -; v_call: TRBV29-1; clone_size: -; j_call: TRBJ1-2; cdr3_nt: TGCAGCGTCCCCCGGGAAATCTATGGCTACACCTTC; cdr3_aa: CSVPREIYGYTF
d_call: TRBD1; v_call: TRBV25-1; clone_size: -; j_call: TRBJ1-4; cdr3_nt: TGTGCCAGCAGTGATCCCTACGACAGGGCGGGTCAAAAACTGTTTTTT; cdr3_aa: CASSDPYDRAGQKLFF
d_call: -; v_call: TRBV19; clone_size: -; j_call: TRBJ1-1; cdr3_nt: TGTGCCAGTAGGCCGATGGGCAGGGAATTTTCGGAAGCTTTCTTT; cdr3_aa: CASRPMGREFSEAFF
d_call: -; v_call: TRBV7-2; clone_size: once; j_call: TRBJ1-4; cdr3_nt: TGTGCCAGCAGCTTAGGTCTTAATGAAAAACTGTTTTTT; cdr3_aa: CASSLGLNEKLFF
d_call: -; v_call: TRBV7-6; clone_size: -; j_call: TRBJ1-5; cdr3_nt: TGTGCCAGCAGCTCCTTCCCGGCCTTTGACAGGATCGGTCAGCCCCAGCATTTT; cdr3_aa: CASSSFPAFDRIGQPQHF
d_call: TRBD1; v_call: TRBV7-9; clone_size: -; j_call: TRBJ1-1; cdr3_nt: TGTGCCAGCAGCTTAGGGGCGTTCGGACAGGGATTGACTGAAGCTTTCTTT; cdr3_aa: CASSLGAFGQGLTEAFF
d_call: -; v_call: TRBV7-9; clone_size: -; j_call: TRBJ1-2; cdr3_nt: TGTGCCAGCAGCCTCGAAGGCTACACCTTC; cdr3_aa: CASSLEGYTF
d_call: TRBD1; v_call: TRBV14; clone_size: -; j_call: TRBJ1-1; cdr3_nt: TGTGCCAGCAGCCGACAGGGGGTCCTCCGGAACACTGAAGCTTTCTTT; cdr3_aa: CASSRQGVLRNTEAFF
d_call: -; v_call: TRBV6-6; clone_size: -; j_call: TRBJ1-5; cdr3_nt: TGTGCCAGCAACCCCGGGCGAGGCCATCAGCCCCAGCATTTT; cdr3_aa: CASNPGRGHQPQHF
d_call: -; v_call: TRBV7-9; clone_size: -; j_call: TRBJ2-7; cdr3_nt: TGTGCCAGCAGCGACAGGACCACCTACGAGCAGTACTTC; cdr3_aa: CASSDRTTYEQYF
d_call: -; v_call: TRBV11-2; clone_size: -; j_call: TRBJ1-1; cdr3_nt: TGTGCCAGCAGCTTAGATTTTGCAGCGAACACTGAAGCTTTCTTT; cdr3_aa: CASSLDFAANTEAFF
d_call: TRBD1; v_call: TRBV19; clone_size: -; j_call: TRBJ2-3; cdr3_nt: TGTGCCAGTAGTATTTCCGGGACAGAGAGGAATACGCAGTATTTT; cdr3_aa: CASSISGTERNTQYF
d_call: -; v_call: TRBV5-4; clone_size: -; j_call: TRBJ2-4; cdr3_nt: TGTGCCAGCAGCATAAGGGGCGGGGGCGCGTCCAAAAACATTCAGTACTTC; cdr3_aa: CASSIRGGGASKNIQYF
d_call: TRBD1; v_call: TRBV29-1; clone_size: -; j_call: TRBJ1-4; cdr3_nt: TGCAGCGGAGGGACAGGGGCCTCGGATGAAAAACTGTTTTTT; cdr3_aa: CSGGTGASDEKLFF
d_call: TRBD2; v_call: TRBV19; clone_size: -; j_call: TRBJ2-3; cdr3_nt: TGTGCCAGTACTAGCGGGGGCGGCACAGATACGCAGTATTTT; cdr3_aa: CASTSGGGTDTQYF
d_call: TRBD2; v_call: TRBV27; clone_size: -; j_call: TRBJ2-7; cdr3_nt: TGTGCCAGCAGTCGGGGGATTAGCGGGATAAGTTCCTACGAGCAGTACTTC; cdr3_aa: CASSRGISGISSYEQYF
d_call: -; v_call: TRBV6-1; clone_size: -; j_call: TRBJ2-7; cdr3_nt: TGTGCCAGCAGTGAAGCGAACGGCTACGAGCAGTACTTC; cdr3_aa: CASSEANGYEQYF
d_call: -; v_call: TRBV19; clone_size: -; j_call: TRBJ1-1; cdr3_nt: TGTGCCAGTACCCTAGGAGCGAACACTGAAGCTTTCTTT; cdr3_aa: CASTLGANTEAFF
d_call: TRBD1; v_call: TRBV29-1; clone_size: -; j_call: TRBJ2-1; cdr3_nt: TGCAGCGTTGCCGGACAGGGGTTGAATGAGCAGTTCTTC; cdr3_aa: CSVAGQGLNEQFF
d_call: -; v_call: TRBV4-2; clone_size: -; j_call: TRBJ1-3; cdr3_nt: TGTGCCAGCAGCCCGGGAAGGGGGAGTCCTGGAAACACCATATATTTT; cdr3_aa: CASSPGRGSPGNTIYF
d_call: TRBD2; v_call: TRBV7-3; clone_size: -; j_call: TRBJ2-3; cdr3_nt: TGTGCCAGCAGCAACCAAGCGGGGGCCCGCACAGATACGCAGTATTTT; cdr3_aa: CASSNQAGARTDTQYF
d_call: -; v_call: TRBV7-8; clone_size: -; j_call: TRBJ1-1; cdr3_nt: TGTGCCAGCAGCTTAAGCAGGAACACTGAAGCTTTCTTT; cdr3_aa: CASSLSRNTEAFF
d_call: TRBD1; v_call: TRBV6-1; clone_size: -; j_call: TRBJ1-4; cdr3_nt: TGTGCCAGCAGTGCGACAGGGAGGGTAGATGAAAAACTGTTTTTT; cdr3_aa: CASSATGRVDEKLFF
d_call: -; v_call: TRBV27; clone_size: -; j_call: TRBJ1-5; cdr3_nt: TGTGCCAGCAGTTCGACGGGACACACTTATAGCAATCAGCCCCAGCATTTT; cdr3_aa: CASSSTGHTYSNQPQHF
d_call: -; v_call: TRBV6-6; clone_size: -; j_call: TRBJ2-1; cdr3_nt: TGTGCCAGCAGTTTGAAGGCGCGGGATGAGCAGTTCTTC; cdr3_aa: CASSLKARDEQFF
d_call: TRBD1; v_call: TRBV5-1; clone_size: -; j_call: TRBJ1-1; cdr3_nt: TGCGCCAGCAGCGGGCGGACAGGTGGCTTCACTGAAGCTTTCTTT; cdr3_aa: CASSGRTGGFTEAFF
d_call: -; v_call: TRBV6-6; clone_size: -; j_call: TRBJ2-1; cdr3_nt: TGTGCCAGCAGTCCACAGGGTCAAGGTAACAATGAGCAGTTCTTC; cdr3_aa: CASSPQGQGNNEQFF
d_call: -; v_call: TRBV6-5; clone_size: -; j_call: TRBJ1-2; cdr3_nt: TGTGCCAGCAGTCTAGCTGGGGGCTACACCTTC; cdr3_aa: CASSLAGGYTF
d_call: -; v_call: TRBV6-5; clone_size: -; j_call: TRBJ2-7; cdr3_nt: TGTGCCAGCAGTGAAGTAGCAGGATACTACGAGCAGTACTTC; cdr3_aa: CASSEVAGYYEQYF